This T cell receptor (beta chain) was profiled in a study of T cells in localized non-small cell lung cancer. Libraries were prepared by immunoSEQ multiplex PCR; TCRdb keeps only in-frame clonotypes and omits some of them. The sample holds some 90,000 clones, approximately 90% seen once. Trimming shortened V by 6 bases and J by 0 bases, and 8 bases separated the two germline ends. CDR3 length: 13 residues. Germline CDR1 and CDR2: MNHEY and SVGAGI. The clonotype was recovered from a man aged 35 to 69 with stage I squamous cell lung carcinoma. Sequencing was performed on peripheral blood, taken before any cancer treatment. The chain uses TRBV6-5 and TRBJ1-1, with D possibly TRBD1 on 6 matching bases. The CDR3 here is CASRQGLNTEAFF. In DNA form, the CDR3 reads TGTGCCAGCAGACAGGGACTGAACACTGAAGCTTTCTTT.